This T cell receptor (beta chain) is from a study of blood T cell repertoires in COVID-19. Study at large: Sample material is recorded as cDNA or gDNA derived from T cells, B-cell-depleted T cells, or PBMCs.

V shed 7 bases and J shed 3 bases, with 12 bases lying between them. The CDR3 sequence is 14 residues long. The germline V gene has CDR1 MNHEY and CDR2 SVGAGI. This table comes from immunoSEQ multiplex PCR, and its TCRdb copy is limited to in-frame clones, with some not included. The sample lists approximately 530,000 clones, roughly 89% seen once, with roughly 8.3% in the top ten. Turning to this clone: In the same sample, other DNA sequences code for this CDR3.

The rearrangement joins TRBV6-5 to TRBJ2-2; TRBD1 is a possible D gene (5 bases). Sequencing was done on a sample of peripheral blood. The sequence was collected from a woman aged 45 to 65 with COVID-19, enrolled during active disease. Written as DNA, the CDR3 is TGTGCCAGCACTCTAAAAGGGGACACCGGGGAGCTGTTTTTT. The encoded protein is CASTLKGDTGELFF.